This T cell receptor (beta chain) was documented in a study of T-cell reconstitution after alpha-beta-depleted transplantation in children. Molecular barcoding with unique molecular identifiers was used for the TCRbeta library. TCRdb processed the PCR reads anew with MiXCR; each CDR3 protein has one entry. The sample includes some 200,000 distinct CDR3 sequences, roughly a tenth of them seen just once. Germline CDR1 is KGHSH and CDR2 is LQKENI. V was trimmed by 2 bases and J by 5 bases, leaving 16 bases between them. CDR3 length equals 15 residues. The sample in question was PBMCs from the stem cell graft donor, obtained from the stem cell graft. The source of this sequence is a human donor who donated a stem cell graft to a child with SCID. This chain connects TRBV18 to TRBJ2-7; D not resolved. The DNA of the CDR3 is TGTGCCAGCTCACCATGGCAGGTAATCGTCGACGAGCAGTACTTC. Translating gives CASSPWQVIVDEQYF. The variable domain in full, with the rest retrieved from reference TRBV18 and TRBJ2-7, is NAGVMQNPRHLVRRRGQEARLRCSPMKGHSHVYWYRQLPEEGLKFMVYLQKENIIDESGMPKERFSAEFPKEGPSILRIQQVVRGDSAAYFCASSPWQVIVDEQYFGPGTRLTVT.